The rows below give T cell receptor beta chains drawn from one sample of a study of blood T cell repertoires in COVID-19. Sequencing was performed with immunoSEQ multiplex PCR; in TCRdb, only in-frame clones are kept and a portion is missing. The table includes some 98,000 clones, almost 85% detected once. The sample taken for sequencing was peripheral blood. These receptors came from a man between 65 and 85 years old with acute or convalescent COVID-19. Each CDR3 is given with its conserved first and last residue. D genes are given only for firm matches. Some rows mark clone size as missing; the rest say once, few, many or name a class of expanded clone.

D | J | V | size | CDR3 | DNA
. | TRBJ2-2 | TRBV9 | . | CASSVAGVPGELFF | TGTGCCAGCAGCGTAGCGGGAGTGCCCGGGGAGCTGTTTTTT
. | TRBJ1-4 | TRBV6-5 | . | CASTFGGSEKLFF | TGTGCCAGCACGTTTGGGGGCAGTGAAAAACTGTTTTTT
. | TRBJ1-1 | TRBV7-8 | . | CASSSTGGLGVEAFF | TGTGCCAGCAGCTCAACCGGTGGTTTAGGAGTTGAAGCTTTCTTT
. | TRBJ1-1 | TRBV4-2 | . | CASSPSGAGVDTEAFF | TGTGCCAGCAGCCCCAGTGGGGCAGGGGTAGACACTGAAGCTTTCTTT
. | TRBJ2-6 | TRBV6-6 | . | CASSLQSSGANVLTF | TGTGCCAGCAGTTTACAGTCCTCTGGGGCCAACGTCCTGACTTTC
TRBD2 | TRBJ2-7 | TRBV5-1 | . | CASSLTSGISYEQYF | TGCGCCAGCAGCCTAACTAGCGGAATCTCCTACGAGCAGTACTTC
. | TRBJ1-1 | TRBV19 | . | CASKNGAALNTEAFF | TGTGCCAGTAAAAACGGTGCCGCTCTGAACACTGAAGCTTTCTTT
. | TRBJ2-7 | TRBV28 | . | CASRRPGLIYEQYF | TGTGCCAGCAGAAGACCGGGACTCATCTACGAGCAGTACTTC
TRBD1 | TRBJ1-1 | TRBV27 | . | CASSLNPGQNMNTEAFF | TGTGCCAGCAGTCTGAACCCGGGACAGAACATGAACACTGAAGCTTTCTTT
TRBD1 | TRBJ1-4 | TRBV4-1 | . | CASSRDRVREKLFF | TGCGCCAGCAGCCGAGACAGGGTACGGGAAAAACTGTTTTTT
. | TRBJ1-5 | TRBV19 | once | CASRPGEAGRRPQHF | TGTGCCAGTAGACCCGGGGAAGCGGGGCGGCGGCCCCAGCATTTT
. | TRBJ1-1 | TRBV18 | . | CASSPGVLEAFF | TGTGCCAGCTCACCCGGGGTTTTAGAAGCTTTCTTT
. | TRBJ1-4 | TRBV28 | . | CASSLREKLFF | TGTGCCAGCAGTTTGAGAGAAAAACTGTTTTTT
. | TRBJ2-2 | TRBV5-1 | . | CASSLGGRYKTGELFF | TGCGCCAGCAGCTTGGGGGGGCGCTATAAGACCGGGGAGCTGTTTTTT
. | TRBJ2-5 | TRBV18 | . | CASSPPSNQETQYF | TGTGCCAGCTCACCACCAAGCAACCAAGAGACCCAGTACTTC
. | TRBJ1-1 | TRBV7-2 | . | CASSPSYYDTEAFF | TGTGCCAGCAGCCCCTCCTACTACGACACTGAAGCTTTCTTT
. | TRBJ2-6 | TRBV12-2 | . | CASRPTFSRFVRPRGVTNVLTF | TGTGCAAGTCGCCCGACTTTTTCGCGGTTTGTGCGACCACGGGGGGTAACCAACGTCCTGACTTTC
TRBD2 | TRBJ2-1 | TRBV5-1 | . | CASSFGSRGRFNEQFF | TGCGCCAGCAGCTTCGGTTCGCGGGGGAGGTTCAATGAGCAGTTCTTC
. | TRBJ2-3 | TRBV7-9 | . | CASSFGELAPDTQYF | TGTGCCAGCAGCTTCGGGGAACTGGCCCCAGATACGCAGTATTTT
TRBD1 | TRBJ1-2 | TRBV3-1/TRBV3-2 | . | CASSRETGVYGYTF | TGTGCCAGCAGCCGCGAGACAGGGGTTTATGGCTACACCTTC
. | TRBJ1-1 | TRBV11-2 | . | CASSRTREAEAFF | TGTGCCAGCAGCCGAACCCGGGAGGCTGAAGCTTTCTTT
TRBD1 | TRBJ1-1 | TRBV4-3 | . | CASSQFFTGQSNTEAFF | TGCGCCAGCAGCCAGTTTTTTACGGGACAGTCGAACACTGAAGCCTTCTTT
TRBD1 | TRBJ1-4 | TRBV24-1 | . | CATSDPGQGGEKLFF | TGTGCCACCAGTGACCCCGGACAGGGGGGAGAAAAACTGTTTTTT
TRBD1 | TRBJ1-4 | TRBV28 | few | CASSRQGLNEKLFF | TGTGCCAGCAGTAGACAGGGGTTAAATGAAAAACTGTTTTTT
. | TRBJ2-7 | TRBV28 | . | CASSFGRREKYF | TGTGCCAGCAGTTTCGGACGTCGGGAAAAGTACTTC
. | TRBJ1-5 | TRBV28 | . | CASSRDSNQPQHF | TGTGCCAGCAGTCGAGATAGCAATCAGCCCCAGCATTTT
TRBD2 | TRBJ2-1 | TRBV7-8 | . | CASSLVVGLAGGNEQFF | TGTGCCAGCAGCTTAGTGGTCGGGCTAGCGGGGGGAAATGAGCAGTTCTTC
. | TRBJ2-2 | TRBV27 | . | CASSFTTGLGELFF | TGTGCCAGCAGTTTCACTACAGGGCTCGGGGAGCTGTTTTTT
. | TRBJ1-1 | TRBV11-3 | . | CASSAGAGNTEAFF | TGTGCCAGCAGCGCGGGGGCCGGGAACACTGAAGCTTTCTTT
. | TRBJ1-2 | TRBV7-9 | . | CASSLGTDYGYTF | TGTGCCAGCAGCTTAGGGACAGACTATGGCTACACCTTC
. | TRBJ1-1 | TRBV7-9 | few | CASSPRGRRVEAFF | TGTGCCAGCAGCCCCCGAGGGCGGAGAGTTGAAGCTTTCTTT
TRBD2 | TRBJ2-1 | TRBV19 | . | CASSSASGSSYNEQFF | TGTGCCAGTAGTTCGGCTAGCGGGAGCTCCTACAATGAGCAGTTCTTC
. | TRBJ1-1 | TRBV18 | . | CASSPPMSVEAFF | TGTGCCAGCTCACCACCGATGAGTGTCGAAGCTTTCTTT
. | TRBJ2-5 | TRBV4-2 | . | CASSQDRRGETQYF | TGTGCCAGCAGCCAAGATAGGAGGGGAGAGACCCAGTACTTC
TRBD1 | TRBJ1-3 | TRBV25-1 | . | CASRSPRTGTGNTIYF | TGTGCCAGCAGATCCCCCAGGACAGGCACAGGAAACACCATATATTTT
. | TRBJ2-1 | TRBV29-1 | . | CSVFRGYNEQFF | TGCAGCGTCTTCAGGGGCTACAATGAGCAGTTCTTC
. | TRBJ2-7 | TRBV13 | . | CASSANPGTGYEQYF | TGTGCCAGCAGCGCGAACCCGGGAACTGGCTACGAGCAGTACTTC
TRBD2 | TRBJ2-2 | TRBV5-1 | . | CASSSGLRLARAGELFF | TGCGCCAGCAGCTCAGGTTTGAGACTAGCCAGGGCCGGGGAGCTGTTTTTT
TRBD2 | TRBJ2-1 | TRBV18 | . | CASQTTSGDDEQFF | TGTGCCAGCCAAACAACTAGCGGGGATGATGAGCAGTTCTTC
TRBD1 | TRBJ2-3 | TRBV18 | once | CASSPLSPGTGDLPRTDTQYF | TGTGCCAGCTCGCCGCTATCACCCGGGACAGGGGACCTACCTCGCACAGATACGCAGTATTTT
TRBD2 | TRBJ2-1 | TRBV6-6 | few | CASSYSTSGVLNEQFF | TGTGCCAGCAGCTACTCGACTAGCGGGGTCCTAAATGAGCAGTTCTTC
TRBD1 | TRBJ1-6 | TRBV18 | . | CASSPPGTGQSPLHF | TGTGCCAGCTCACCACCGGGGACAGGGCAATCACCCCTCCACTTT
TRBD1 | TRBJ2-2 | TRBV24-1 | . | CATSTTTGGGTGELFF | TGTGCCACCAGTACAACGACAGGGGGTGGAACCGGGGAGCTGTTTTTT
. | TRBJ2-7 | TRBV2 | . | CASRAPAGTNSYEQYF | TGTGCCAGCAGAGCTCCGGCCGGGACAAATTCCTACGAGCAGTACTTC
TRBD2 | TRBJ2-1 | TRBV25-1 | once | CASSGTSGEGNEQFF | TGTGCCAGCAGTGGGACTAGCGGGGAGGGCAATGAGCAGTTCTTC
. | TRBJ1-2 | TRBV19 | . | CASSIGPVNYGYTF | TGTGCCAGTAGTATAGGGCCAGTTAACTATGGCTACACCTTC
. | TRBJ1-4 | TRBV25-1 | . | CASSDRNRNNEKLFF | TGTGCCAGCAGTGACCGAAACAGGAATAATGAAAAACTGTTTTTT
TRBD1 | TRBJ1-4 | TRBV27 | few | CASSTQGFGNEKLFF | TGTGCCAGCAGTACACAGGGGTTCGGAAATGAAAAACTGTTTTTT
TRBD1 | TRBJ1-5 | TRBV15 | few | CATSRQGAGKGADQPQHF | TGTGCCACCAGCAGACAGGGGGCGGGGAAAGGCGCTGATCAGCCCCAGCATTTT
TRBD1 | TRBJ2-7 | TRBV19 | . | CASSTQGAIFSYEQYF | TGTGCCAGTAGTACCCAGGGGGCAATCTTCTCCTACGAGCAGTACTTC
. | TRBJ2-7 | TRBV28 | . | CASTRADPYSEQYF | TGTGCCAGCACCAGGGCCGACCCCTACTCCGAGCAGTACTTC
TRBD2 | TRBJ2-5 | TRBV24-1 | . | CATSDPRLAGRETQYF | TGTGCCACCAGTGATCCCCGACTAGCGGGGAGGGAGACCCAGTACTTC
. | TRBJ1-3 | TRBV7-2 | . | CASSLVPGNSPSGNTIYF | TGTGCCAGCAGCTTAGTGCCAGGGAACTCCCCCTCTGGAAACACCATATATTTT
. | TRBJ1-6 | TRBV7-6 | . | CASSLGAGAGSPLHF | TGTGCCAGCAGCTTAGGGGCGGGGGCCGGCTCACCCCTCCACTTT
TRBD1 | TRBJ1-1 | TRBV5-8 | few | CASRRRQGATGSEAFF | TGTGCCAGCAGACGTAGACAGGGGGCGACGGGGAGTGAAGCTTTCTTT
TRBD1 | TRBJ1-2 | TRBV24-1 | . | CATSTGQGYGYTF | TGTGCCACCAGTACGGGACAGGGATATGGCTACACCTTC
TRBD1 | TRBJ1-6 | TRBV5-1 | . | CASSRDSVNSPLHF | TGCGCCAGCAGCCGGGACAGCGTCAATTCACCCCTCCACTTT
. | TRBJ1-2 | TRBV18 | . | CASSQQGGYTF | TGTGCCAGCTCTCAACAGGGAGGCTACACCTTC